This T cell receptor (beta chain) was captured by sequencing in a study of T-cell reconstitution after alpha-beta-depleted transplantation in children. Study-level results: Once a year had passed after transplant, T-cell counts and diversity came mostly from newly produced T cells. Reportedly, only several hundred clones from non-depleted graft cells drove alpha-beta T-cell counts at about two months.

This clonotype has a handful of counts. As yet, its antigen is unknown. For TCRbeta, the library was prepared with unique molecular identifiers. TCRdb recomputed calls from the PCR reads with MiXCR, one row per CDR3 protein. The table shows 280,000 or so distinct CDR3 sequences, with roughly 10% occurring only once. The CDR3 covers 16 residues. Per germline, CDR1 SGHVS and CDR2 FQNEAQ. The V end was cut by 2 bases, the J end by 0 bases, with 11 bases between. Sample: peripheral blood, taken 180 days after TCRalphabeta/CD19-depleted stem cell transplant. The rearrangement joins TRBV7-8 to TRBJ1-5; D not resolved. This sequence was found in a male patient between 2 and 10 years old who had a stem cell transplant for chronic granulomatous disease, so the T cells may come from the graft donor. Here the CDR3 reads CASSLYWADSNQPQHF. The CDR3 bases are TGTGCCAGCAGCTTATACTGGGCAGATAGCAATCAGCCCCAGCATTTT.